A few counts support the clone carrying this T cell receptor (beta chain). What it binds is not known. Via the markers CD45RO/CCR7/CD25/CD127/CD95/CD27, stem cell-like memory, regulatory, central memory and naive CD4+ cells were sorted. Sorted cells reached over 95% purity in every population. The sample is drawn from a study of beta chain features in type 1 diabetes. The CDR3 has 14 residues. The germline V gene has CDR1 SNHLY and CDR2 FYNNEI. Trimming cost V 4 bases and J 6 bases; bases outside gene matches: 5. Broader study findings: Comparison showed that naive, central memory and Treg TCRB repertoires appeared more similar among patients than among healthy donors. Significant though moderate, a shortening of TCRB CDR3s appeared in all four CD4+ subsets of Type 1 diabetes patients. The question of HLA type influencing TCRB rearrangement was one that remained unresolved here.

Isolated RNA was reverse transcribed in full, so expressed TCRB transcripts were sequenced. The protocol was immunoSEQ multiplex PCR, while the TCRdb copy is restricted to in-frame clones and leaves out a portion. The sample holds some 640,000 clones; over 11% are singletons and the top ten take less than 0.04%. J is TRBJ2-1 and V is TRBV2; TRBD2 agrees at 8 bases. Material: naive CD4+ T cells from blood. The sequence derives from a young man with type 1 diabetes. The CDR3 is CASSGGLALNEQFF. CDR3 sequence (DNA): TGTGCCAGCAGTGGAGGACTAGCTCTCAATGAGCAGTTCTTC.